This TCR beta chain came from a study of T cell repertoires in cytomegalovirus infection. In the study overall: Shared public TCR beta signatures pointed to both CMV infection and a matching HLA type. Whole-study results and caveats: Cumulative public TCR beta family frequency identified carriers of CMV plus the relevant HLA. Dominating the ex vivo response were HLA-C-restricted CMV-specific TCR beta clonotypes.

TCRdb analysed the reads with MiXCR anew, one entry per CDR3 protein. The sample records more than 150,000 distinct CDR3 sequences, roughly 30% being singletons. To note about this clonotype: Its antigen is unknown.

CDR3 length: 14 amino acids. Between the trimmed V and J ends, which lost 5 bases and 3 bases, there was a span of 12 bases. Germline V gene lookup returns CDR1 SEHNR and CDR2 FQNEAQ (reference sequence). The source is a human donor in good health (CMV status not recorded). Some clones in this sample may be carry-over from other donors' samples. The sample consisted of PBMCs. The chain couples TRBV7-9 to TRBJ2-3; D possibly corresponds to TRBD2 (5 bases). This CDR3 is CASSLARETDTQYF. CDR3 nucleotides: TGTGCCAGCAGCCTCGCCCGGGAAACAGATACGCAGTATTTT.